This entry lists 5 T cell receptor beta chains sequenced from one sample in a study of control samples from healthy donors and cancer patients (dated by TCRdb to 2020 to 2021). Receptor libraries were prepared by the immunoSEQ multiplex PCR assay. TCRdb mirrors the immuneACCESS table, restricted to in-frame sequences. Some clones are absent from its copies; in checked studies, under half trace to an unresolved V gene, and the reason for the others is unknown. For this sample the table gives about 250,000 clones, of which approximately 80% were detected only once. Together, the top ten hold approximately 12% of the sample. The sample was PBMCs. The receptors originated from an older woman with lung cancer.

J is TRBJ1-2 and V is TRBV11-2, with TRBD1 as a possible D gene (5 bases). Trimming took 5 bases from V and 8 from J, leaving 15 bases between them. The germline V gene has CDR1 SGHAT and CDR2 FQNNGV. CDR3 length: 13 amino acids. For the CDR3, the DNA is TGTGCCAGCAGCCAGGACGCCCGGGGGGGCTACACCTTC. It specifies CASSQDARGGYTF.

The V call is TRBV9, the J call TRBJ2-1; a possible D gene is TRBD2 (6 bases). CDR1 is SGDLS, CDR2 YYNGEE, per germline. The CDR3 sequence is 14 residues long. V was pared by 2 bases and J by 6 bases, with 12 bases between. The CDR3 loop reads CASSVETRSNEQFF. The CDR3 DNA reads as TGTGCCAGCAGCGTTGAGACTAGGTCCAATGAGCAGTTCTTC.

The genes are TRBV19 and TRBJ1-4, with TRBD1 matching 7 bases. Germline V lookup: CDR1 LNHDA, CDR2 SQIVND (reference sequence). CDR3 length: 16 amino acids. The V gene end was trimmed by 3 bases and the J gene end by 1 base; junction bases not matched to a gene: 5. Here the CDR3 reads CASSIEQGLTNEKLFF. The CDR3 DNA follows: TGTGCCAGTAGTATTGAACAGGGGTTAACTAATGAAAAACTGTTTTTT.

This rearrangement joins TRBV5-4 to TRBJ1-1; the D is unclear. The germline gives CDR1 SGHNT, CDR2 YYREEE (reference sequence). CDR3 length equals 14 residues. The V end was cut by 5 bases, the J end by 0 bases, with 11 bases between. CDR3 sequence reads: CASRPRQVNTEAFF. CDR3 in DNA: TGTGCCAGCAGGCCCCGGCAGGTGAACACTGAAGCTTTCTTT. Complete variable domain (other parts from reference TRBV5-4 and TRBJ1-1): ETGVTQSPTHLIKTRGQQVTLRCSSQSGHNTVSWYQQALGQGPQFIFQYYREEENGRGNFPPRFSGLQFPNYSSELNVNALELDDSALYLCASRPRQVNTEAFFGQGTRLTVV.

This chain's CDR3 is CASSGGDRQETQYF. The CDR3 DNA reads as TGTGCCAGCAGCGGAGGGGACAGGCAAGAGACCCAGTACTTC. The gene calls are TRBV5-4 and TRBJ2-5, with 8 bases aligning to TRBD1. CDR3 size: 14 residues. Per the germline V gene, CDR1 is SGHNT and CDR2 is YYREEE (reference sequence). Trimming cost V 4 bases and J 2 bases; bases outside gene matches: 4.